One sample yielded the 30 T cell receptor beta chains listed below, sequenced in a study of cytomegalovirus exposure and HLA in healthy donors. Researchers ran the PCR with 60 Vbeta and 13 Jbeta primers. Profiled with immunoSEQ multiplex PCR; TCRdb holds only in-frame clones, not every one. This sample has a few hundred thousand clones, with about 90% found just once. The sequencing sample was made of PBMCs. The origin of the receptors is a girl aged 2 to 10 in good health and CMV-seronegative.

This chain links TRBV7-2 with TRBJ2-2, with TRBD2 as a possible D gene (6 bases). The V end lost 5 bases, the J end lost 6 bases, and 16 bases lay between the germline ends. Germline assignment: CDR1 SGHTA and CDR2 FQGNSA. CDR3 length equals 15 residues. The CDR3 region is CASSGKLAVAGELFF. CDR3 DNA sequence: TGTGCCAGCAGCGGGAAACTAGCCGTGGCCGGGGAGCTGTTTTTT.

The chain employs TRBV19 and TRBJ2-1; 14 nucleotides align to TRBD2. Germline CDR1 is LNHDA and CDR2 is SQIVND (reference sequence). The CDR3 sequence is 18 residues long. The V gene end was trimmed by 6 bases and the J gene end by 0 bases; junction bases not matched to a gene: 7. CDR3: CASRKGLAGARSYNEQFF. CDR3 nucleotides: TGTGCCAGTAGAAAGGGACTAGCGGGAGCCCGCTCCTACAATGAGCAGTTCTTC.

The rearrangement uses TRBV6-5 and TRBJ1-5; D may be TRBD1 (6 bases). The CDR3 consists of 13 residues. Between the trimmed V and J ends, which lost 7 bases and 3 bases, there was a span of 10 bases. Germline lookup yields CDR1 MNHEY and CDR2 SVGAGI. CDR3 coding DNA: TGTGCCAGCACCGGGGGGCACAATCAGCCCCAGCATTTT. Protein: CASTGGHNQPQHF.

The chain combines TRBV27 with TRBJ2-3, with 8 bases fitting TRBD1. Germline trimming cut 4 bases from V and 3 bases from J; bases unmatched to any gene: 6. In germline, CDR1 is MNHEY, CDR2 SMNVEV (reference sequence). The CDR3 is 15 residues long. The CDR3 DNA reads TGTGCCAGCAGTTCTCGGGACAGGTTTACAGATACGCAGTATTTT. Its protein product is CASSSRDRFTDTQYF.

The chain employs TRBV19 and TRBJ1-1; TRBD1 is a possible D gene (5 bases). The CDR3 is 14 amino acids. V dropped 1 base and J dropped 5 bases, with 11 bases sitting between them. Germline assignment: CDR1 LNHDA and CDR2 SQIVND (reference sequence). CDR3 nucleotides: TGTGCCAGTAGTATAGGGGTAGGGGTAACTGAAGCTTTCTTT. The encoded protein is CASSIGVGVTEAFF. The full variable domain, completed using reference TRBV19 and TRBJ1-1, is DGGITQSPKYLFRKEGQNVTLSCEQNLNHDAMYWYRQDPGQGLRLIYYSQIVNDFQKGDIAEGYSVSREKKESFPLTVTSAQKNPTAFYLCASSIGVGVTEAFFGQGTRLTVV.

The genes are TRBV27 and TRBJ2-7; 10 nucleotides line up with TRBD2. Germline-derived CDR1 and CDR2 are MNHEY and SMNVEV (reference sequence). V was clipped by 6 bases and J by 4 bases; unmatched bases: 9. This CDR3 comprises 15 residues. As DNA, the CDR3 is TGTGCCAGCAGGCCACTCGGACTAGCGGTATACGAGCAGTACTTC. Its translation is CASRPLGLAVYEQYF.

J is TRBJ1-5 and V is TRBV11-2; tentative D call: TRBD1 (6 bases). Trimming took 0 bases from V and 1 from J, leaving 7 bases between them. Germline V CDR1 and CDR2: SGHAT, FQNNGV. The CDR3 runs to 15 residues. CDR3 residues: CASSLDQGSNQPQHF. The CDR3 bases are TGTGCCAGCAGCTTAGATCAGGGGAGCAATCAGCCCCAGCATTTT.

CDR3 protein: CASSESGAGEKLFF. The CDR3 coding sequence is TGTGCCAGCAGTGAAAGTGGCGCAGGGGAAAAACTGTTTTTT. The chain combines TRBV6-1 with TRBJ1-4; perhaps TRBD1 as D (5 bases). The CDR3 runs to 14 residues. Between the trimmed V and J ends, which lost 2 bases and 8 bases, there was a span of 12 bases. Germline V lookup: CDR1 MNHNS, CDR2 SASEGT.

This chain links TRBV6-6 with TRBJ2-7; maybe TRBD2 (5 bases). The V gene's germline CDR1 is MNHNY and CDR2 SVGAGI (reference sequence). The CDR3 is 15 residues long. V lost 6 bases, J lost 0 bases, and 15 bases lay in between. The CDR3 sequence is CASRQSSASSYEQYF. In nucleotides, the CDR3 is TGTGCCAGCAGGCAGAGTAGCGCGAGCTCCTACGAGCAGTACTTC.

The chain has TRBV27 and TRBJ1-1; 10 nucleotides align to TRBD1. CDR3 length: 13 residues. Germline lookup yields CDR1 MNHEY and CDR2 SMNVEV (reference sequence). V trimming: 5 bases; J trimming: 6 bases; junction bases outside the gene matches: 3. CDR3 loop: CASSLTGGPEAFF. The DNA of the CDR3 is TGTGCCAGCAGTCTGACAGGGGGCCCTGAAGCTTTCTTT.

The chain recombines TRBV27 with TRBJ2-5; TRBD1 matches at 9 bases. The J call may be wrong; the DNA end is better matched by TRBJ2-7. The CDR3 consists of 14 residues. Germline V gives CDR1 MNHEY, CDR2 SMNVEV (reference sequence). The CDR3, as DNA: TGTGCCAGCAGTTTAAACGGACAGGGGCACGAGCAGTACTTC. Residues: CASSLNGQGHEQYF.

This clone was found a few times. CDR3 DNA: TGCAGCGTTGTCCAATACACTGAAGCTTTCTTT. Translation gives CSVVQYTEAFF. The V gene is TRBV29-1, the J gene TRBJ1-1, with no clear D. Deletions cut 4 bases from V and 3 bases from J, with 6 bases between. This CDR3 contains 11 residues. The V gene's germline CDR1 is SQVTM and CDR2 ANQGSEA.

The chain uses TRBV5-1 and TRBJ2-3; tentative D call: TRBD1 (6 bases). Trimming stripped 4 bases from V and 4 bases from J, with 31 bases between. The CDR3 sequence is 20 residues long. Germline V CDR1 and CDR2: SGHRS, YFSETQ. This CDR3 reads CASSPTQTGTHLKVADTQYF. DNA of the CDR3: TGCGCCAGCAGCCCAACCCAAACCGGGACACACCTCAAGGTGGCAGATACGCAGTATTTT.

This rearrangement joins TRBV4-2 to TRBJ2-2, with TRBD2 as a possible D gene (5 bases). The CDR3 consists of 16 residues. V dropped 2 bases and J dropped 3 bases, with 13 bases sitting between them. Germline lookup yields CDR1 LGHNA and CDR2 YNFKEQ. This CDR3 reads CASSQILAWDTGELFF. The CDR3, as DNA: TGTGCCAGCAGCCAAATTCTAGCTTGGGACACCGGGGAGCTGTTTTTT.

The rearrangement uses TRBV30 and TRBJ2-7; D is ambiguous. Deletions cut 2 bases from V and 6 bases from J, with 11 bases between. Germline CDR1 GTSNPN, CDR2 SVGIG (reference sequence). CDR3 length: 12 residues. The CDR3 DNA reads TGTGCCTGGAGTCATAGCTTAGGCGAGCAGTACTTC. Translated, it gives CAWSHSLGEQYF.

V is TRBV5-4 and J is TRBJ2-7, with a weak D call TRBD2 (6 bases). CDR3 size: 14 residues. The V gene's germline CDR1 is SGHNT and CDR2 YYREEE (reference sequence). Trimming removed 5 bases at V and 2 bases at J, with 14 bases between. CDR3 amino acids: CASSDEEGTYEQYF. CDR3 bases: TGTGCCAGCAGTGATGAGGAGGGAACCTACGAGCAGTACTTC.

V gene TRBV19 combines with J gene TRBJ2-5; D uncertain. Germline V gene lookup returns CDR1 LNHDA and CDR2 SQIVND (reference sequence). V was cut by 5 bases and J by 1 base, with 8 bases left in between. The CDR3 covers 13 residues. The CDR3 DNA reads as TGTGCCAGTAGTCGTTCAGTCCAAGAGACCCAGTACTTC. Translating it yields CASSRSVQETQYF.

The chain carries TRBV5-6 and TRBJ2-5; TRBD2 matches at 7 bases. Unmatched junction bases numbered 6, after V lost 0 bases and J lost 4 bases. The CDR3 is 15 amino acids. CDR1 and CDR2 (germline): SGHDT, YYEEEE. For the CDR3, the DNA is TGTGCCAGCAGCTTGGGCGGGAGTCGTCGAGAGACCCAGTACTTC. The encoded protein is CASSLGGSRRETQYF.

The chain joins TRBV28 to TRBJ2-5; weak D call: TRBD2 (7 bases). This CDR3 region has 15 residues. Germline values: CDR1 MDHEN, CDR2 SYDVKM. Trimming shortened V by 2 bases and J by 9 bases, and 19 bases separated the two germline ends. CDR3 bases: TGTGCCAGCAGTTTAGCGGCGGGGGCCGGAGGTCCCCAGTACTTC. Translating it yields CASSLAAGAGGPQYF.

The chain recombines TRBV5-5 with TRBJ1-5; no reliable D call. Germline CDR1 reads SGHKS; CDR2 reads YYEKEE (reference sequence). V was cut by 0 bases and J by 3 bases, with 7 bases left in between. The CDR3 totals 14 residues. Here the CDR3 DNA reads TGTGCCAGCAGCTTGGGGCCGATCAATCAGCCCCAGCATTTT. Translation: CASSLGPINQPQHF. The whole variable domain, filled in from reference TRBV5-5 and TRBJ1-5, reads DAGVTQSPTHLIKTRGQQVTLRCSPISGHKSVSWYQQVLGQGPQFIFQYYEKEERGRGNFPDRFSARQFPNYSSELNVNALLLGDSALYLCASSLGPINQPQHFGDGTRLSIL.

The rearrangement uses TRBV6-1 and TRBJ1-2, with D possibly matching TRBD1 (6 bases). Germline CDR1 is MNHNS and CDR2 is SASEGT. Trimming removed 5 bases at V and 4 bases at J, with 11 bases between. The CDR3 covers 13 residues. This CDR3 reads CASSLDRLYGYTF. CDR3 DNA: TGTGCCAGCAGTCTCGACAGGCTCTATGGCTACACCTTC.

The chain uses TRBV7-7 and TRBJ2-7, with 11 bases aligning to TRBD1. The CDR3 is made up of 16 amino acids. V was pared by 2 bases and J by 4 bases, with 7 bases of the junction left unmatched. Germline-derived CDR1 and CDR2 are SSHAT and FNYEAQ (reference sequence). The CDR3 DNA sequence: TGTGCCAGCAGCTTACAGCGGGACAGGGGGGGATACGAGCAGTACTTC. Encoded protein: CASSLQRDRGGYEQYF.

The rearrangement links TRBV28 to TRBJ1-5; 8 bases align to TRBD1. The CDR3 is made up of 17 amino acids. V lost 7 bases to trimming and J lost 0 bases; unmatched junction nucleotides: 11. Germline V CDR1 and CDR2: MDHEN, SYDVKM. CDR3 bases: TGTGCCAGCACCTCCGGGACAGGCGAATATAGCAATCAGCCCCAGCATTTT. Translation gives CASTSGTGEYSNQPQHF.

J is TRBJ2-3 and V is TRBV6-1; no firm D call. The germline V gene encodes CDR1 MNHNS and CDR2 SASEGT. CDR3 length: 15 residues. V was pared by 0 bases and J by 2 bases, with 9 bases between. CDR3 region: CASSEAWQITDTQYF. CDR3 DNA sequence: TGTGCCAGCAGTGAAGCGTGGCAGATCACAGATACGCAGTATTTT.

This clone occurred once. This chain connects TRBV7-8 to TRBJ2-2; TRBD2 is a possible D gene (6 bases). The V end lost 1 base, the J end lost 6 bases, and 9 bases lay between the germline ends. The CDR3 has 14 residues. The germline V gene encodes CDR1 SGHVS and CDR2 FQNEAQ. The CDR3 here is CASSLGAGSGELFF. The CDR3 DNA reads TGTGCCAGCAGCTTAGGGGCGGGGTCCGGGGAGCTGTTTTTT.

V gene TRBV6-1 combines with J gene TRBJ2-7, with no clear D. The ends were cut back, 6 bases at V and 2 bases at J, with 5 bases in the middle. This CDR3 region has 11 residues. CDR1 and CDR2 (germline): MNHNS, SASEGT. The CDR3 here is CASRSTYEQYF. In nucleotides, the CDR3 is TGTGCCAGCAGATCCACCTACGAGCAGTACTTC.

The chain links TRBV19 to TRBJ2-5, with TRBD2 matching over 7 bases. There are 14 residues in the CDR3. Germline CDR1 is LNHDA and CDR2 is SQIVND (reference sequence). With 5 bases clipped from V and 4 bases from J, the junction kept 7 bases outside the gene matches. As DNA, the CDR3 is TGTGCCAGTAGTGGGGGGGGTCCGGGAGAGACCCAGTACTTC. Its translation is CASSGGGPGETQYF.

The rearrangement uses TRBV6-6 and TRBJ2-2; 8 bases are a match to TRBD2. V lost 7 bases and J lost 6; bases outside the gene matches: 4. The CDR3 is 13 residues long. From germline, CDR1 is MNHNY and CDR2 SVGAGI (reference sequence). CDR3 sequence: CASNNGGAGELFF. CDR3 nucleotide sequence: TGTGCCAGCAACAACGGGGGGGCCGGGGAGCTGTTTTTT.

V usage is TRBV11-2 and J usage is TRBJ2-5; a possible D gene is TRBD2 (6 bases). V lost 1 base, J lost 3 bases, and 24 bases lay in between. Germline-derived CDR1 and CDR2 are SGHAT and FQNNGV. CDR3 size: 19 residues. CDR3 sequence reads: CASSLVLLAGGPGEETQYF. The CDR3 DNA reads TGTGCCAGCAGCTTAGTGTTGCTAGCAGGAGGGCCTGGGGAAGAGACCCAGTACTTC.

V usage is TRBV30 and J usage is TRBJ1-6; 8 bases line up with TRBD1. The CDR3 runs to 17 residues. Germline loops: CDR1 GTSNPN, CDR2 SVGIG (reference sequence). J lost 5 bases, V lost 4 bases, and 13 bases had no gene match. The CDR3 here is CAWIEGAGGLDNSPLHF. The CDR3 bases are TGTGCCTGGATCGAGGGGGCAGGGGGCTTGGATAATTCACCCCTCCACTTT.